A single sample is the source of the 2 T cell receptor beta chains below, sequenced in a study of graft-versus-host responses after intestinal transplantation. Clones were read by immunoSEQ multiplex PCR, and TCRdb kept only the in-frame ones, dropping some. The sample shows tens of thousands of clones, roughly 92% of them seen only once. The material sequenced was bone marrow, taken almost 750 days after intestinal transplantation. Every receptor here comes from a human patient who received an intestinal transplant, so some T cells may come from the graft donor.

This CDR3 reads CASIGTWIGGYTF. The CDR3 DNA reads TGTGCCAGCATTGGGACCTGGATAGGTGGCTACACCTTC. V and J are TRBV2 and TRBJ1-2, with D possibly TRBD1 on 5 matching bases. The CDR3 loop spans 13 amino acids. Per the germline V gene, CDR1 is SNHLY and CDR2 is FYNNEI. V lost 7 bases and J 7 bases, leaving 16 bases between the germline ends. The whole variable domain, remainder taken from reference TRBV2 and TRBJ1-2, is EPEVTQTPSHQVTQMGQEVILRCVPISNHLYFYWYRQILGQKVEFLVSFYNNEISEKSEIFDDQFSVERPDGSNFTLKIRSTKLEDSAMYFCASIGTWIGGYTFGSGTRLTVV.

The chain joins TRBV30 to TRBJ2-7; TRBD1 might be the D (8 bases). The CDR3 loop spans 15 amino acids. V lost 4 bases to trimming and J lost 7 bases, with 23 bases between them. Germline CDR1 reads GTSNPN; CDR2 reads SVGIG (reference sequence). Here the CDR3 reads CAWNKGGQGAQEQYF. The CDR3 bases are TGTGCCTGGAACAAGGGAGGGCAGGGGGCGCAAGAGCAGTACTTC.